The entry that follows covers one T cell receptor beta chain sequence. These data belong to a study of blood T cell dynamics during melanoma immunotherapy. The CDR3 spans 15 residues. Germline V lookup: CDR1 SGHNT, CDR2 YENEEA. Trimming pared 4 bases from V and 0 bases from J, leaving 12 bases between. A fixed DNA input of 350 ng was used per bulk PBMC sample. Generated by immunoSEQ multiplex PCR, the TCRdb table keeps only in-frame clones and is missing some. Found here are about 10,000 clones, less than 85% of them singletons; the top ten hold 19%. Time point meaning: pre-treatment baseline. Samples come from before therapy and from week 3 after the first blockade cycle. No patient had earlier systemic cancer treatment, concurrent immunosuppressants, or another active cancer.

The input for sequencing was blood, taken from a patient treated with checkpoint blockade. The sequence was collected from a human donor with melanoma. The V call is TRBV11-3, the J call TRBJ1-2; D gene unclear. CDR3 sequence (DNA): TGTGCCAGCAGCTGGGATAGGAGGTCTAACTATGGCTACACCTTC. It encodes CASSWDRRSNYGYTF.